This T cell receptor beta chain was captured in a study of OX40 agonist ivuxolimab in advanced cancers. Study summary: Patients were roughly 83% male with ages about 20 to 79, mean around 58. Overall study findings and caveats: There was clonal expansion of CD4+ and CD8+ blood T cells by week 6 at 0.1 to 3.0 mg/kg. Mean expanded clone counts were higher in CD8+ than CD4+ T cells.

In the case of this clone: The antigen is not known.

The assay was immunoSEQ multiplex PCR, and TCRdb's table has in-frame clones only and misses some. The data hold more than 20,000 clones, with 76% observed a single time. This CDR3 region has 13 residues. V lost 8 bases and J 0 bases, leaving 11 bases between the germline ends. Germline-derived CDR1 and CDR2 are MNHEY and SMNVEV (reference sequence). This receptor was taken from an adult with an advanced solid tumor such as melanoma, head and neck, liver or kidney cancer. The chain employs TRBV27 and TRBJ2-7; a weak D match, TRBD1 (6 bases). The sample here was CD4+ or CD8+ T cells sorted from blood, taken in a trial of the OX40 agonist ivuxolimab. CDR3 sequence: CASRTGSSYEQYF. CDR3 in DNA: TGTGCCAGCCGAACAGGGAGCTCCTACGAGCAGTACTTC.